These T cell receptor beta chains were read from a single sample in a study of blood T cell repertoires in COVID-19. Using immunoSEQ multiplex PCR, the repertoire was profiled, and TCRdb retains in-frame clones only, with some absent. Among about 150,000 clones, 65% to 90% were seen once, and the ten largest hold 9% to 13%. Sequenced: peripheral blood. Every receptor here comes from a woman aged 60-70 years with COVID-19, enrolled during active disease. The CDR3 runs from the conserved cysteine through the conserved F or W. The D gene is left open where the match is weak. Expanded clones get a size class; other rows say once, few or many, or leave the size out.

D	V	J	size	DNA	CDR3
-	TRBV20-1	TRBJ2-1	-	TGCAGTGCTAGTCGGGGGCAGTTCTTC	CSASRGQFF
-	TRBV20-1	TRBJ1-1	-	TGCAGTGCTCCTCAGGTAGAAGCTTTCTTT	CSAPQVEAFF
TRBD1	TRBV7-3	TRBJ2-1	-	TGTGCCAGCAGCCCAAGGGGGACAGCAAATAATGAGCAGTTCTTC	CASSPRGTANNEQFF
-	TRBV6-2/TRBV6-3	TRBJ2-4	-	TGTGCCAGCAGCCCCGGTTGGTTGGGGGCGAAGACGATAGGTGGGCTAGCCAAAAACATTCAGTACTTC	CASSPGWLGAKTIGGLAKNIQYF
-	TRBV11-2	TRBJ2-2	-	TGTGCCAGCAGCTTATTCTCAAGAGGTCGGGGGGCGGCCGGGGAGCTGTTTTTT	CASSLFSRGRGAAGELFF
-	TRBV6-2/TRBV6-3	TRBJ1-2	-	TGTGCCAGCAGTTACGCCGGGACAAGGACTGTTGGCTACACCTTC	CASSYAGTRTVGYTF
-	TRBV2	TRBJ1-2	-	TGTGCCAGCAGTGAACATCGGGGAGGGGATGGCTACACCTTC	CASSEHRGGDGYTF
TRBD1	TRBV2	TRBJ1-6	once	TGTGCCAGCACCGAAGGCGCCAGGGGGCGTTCACCCCTCCACTTT	CASTEGARGRSPLHF
TRBD1	TRBV4-1	TRBJ1-5	-	TGCGCCAGCAGCCAAGAAGTGACAGGGGGTTATCAGCCCCAGCATTTT	CASSQEVTGGYQPQHF
TRBD1	TRBV20-1	TRBJ1-4	-	TGCAGTGCTAGTCCGGGACAGCGACTCAATGAAAAACTGTTTTTT	CSASPGQRLNEKLFF
-	TRBV7-9	TRBJ1-1	once	TGTGCCAGCAGCTTAGACCTAGACACTGAAGCTTTCTTT	CASSLDLDTEAFF
-	TRBV29-1	TRBJ2-5	-	TGCAGCGTCGATTCAGGAGGTGGGAAGGGAGAGACCCAGTACTTC	CSVDSGGGKGETQYF
-	TRBV27	TRBJ2-1	-	TGTGCCAGCAGTTTCCAGAACTCCTACAATGAGCAGTTCTTC	CASSFQNSYNEQFF
TRBD1	TRBV5-5	TRBJ2-4	-	TGTGCCAACAGCTTGGGGACAGGGAACATTCAGTACTTC	CANSLGTGNIQYF
TRBD1	TRBV15	TRBJ2-1	-	TGTGCCACCAGCAGAGATCTCCCGGGACAGGGGGGTCCGCAGTTCTTC	CATSRDLPGQGGPQFF
-	TRBV12-5	TRBJ1-3	-	TGTGCTAGTGGCCCTCGACTCCCCCTGAGTAGAAACACCATATATTTT	CASGPRLPLSRNTIYF
-	TRBV3-1/TRBV3-2	TRBJ2-4	-	TGTGCCAGCAGCCAAGGGCGGGGAGCCAAAAACATTCAGTACTTC	CASSQGRGAKNIQYF